The text below deals with one T cell receptor (beta chain). It lacks a known antigen. The record has no base qualities; no much larger clone is one base away. The sample comes from a study of blood T cell repertoires in COVID-19 (dated by TCRdb to 2018 to 2020). The study in broad terms: Samples from collaborators originated in the United States, Italy and Spain and spanned both the acute and convalescent phases of COVID-19. Deeply sampled blood TCRbeta repertoires from subjects exposed to, actively infected with, or recovered from COVID-19 were included in the dataset. The material from the prospective study consisted of cDNA or gDNA derived from T cells, B-cell-depleted T cells, or PBMCs. Samples were obtained from the ongoing ImmuneRACE study (first 160 participants) and from 950 to 1,500 subjects provided by 6 global collaborators. The repertoires were released in a freely available public database meant as a resource for research on the immune response to SARS-CoV-2. Where HLA class I and class II types were available, the types were taken from metadata supplied by the sample provider, not from assay-based typing. Sample metadata almost always included a de-identified subject ID, COVID-19 status, age in years and sex.

Collaborating institutions collected whole blood in K2EDTA tubes following their own protocols. For TCRbeta analysis, collaborator samples were shipped as frozen whole blood, as isolated PBMCs, or as DNA extracted from either sample type. Beyond this particular receptor, the publication reports: The amount of clinical and demographic metadata varied by source and participant and was provided uncurated.

The CDR3, from cysteine to phenylalanine, totals 14 residues. Of the read, only the CDR3 DNA is kept; its 42 bases are in frame from base 1. Based on the germline V gene, the CDR1 and CDR2 sequences are SGHRS and YFSETQ. Trimming takes 2 bases from V and 0 bases from J, and the germline ends sit 8 bases apart. TCRbeta CDR3 regions were amplified from genomic DNA by means of the immunoSEQ Assay, a bias-controlled multiplex PCR. Per the original workflow: The number of nucleated cells in each sample was estimated from the amplification of reference gene primers within the assay. Sequence reads were collapsed and filtered to measure the absolute abundance of every unique TCRbeta CDR3 rearrangement. Productive Simpson clonality was computed per sample as the square root of Simpson's diversity index over productive rearrangements. TCRdb carries this immuneACCESS record with in-frame sequences only. Its versions omit some clonotypes, under half of them owing to an unresolved V gene in the studies checked, with the rest unexplained. V and J calls and clone size follow that table, whereas D and trimming were derived from the DNA. The sample data list nearly 25,000 clones, and about 89% of these were observed just once. The ten largest make up around 9.7% of the sample.

The V and J segments used are TRBV5-1 and TRBJ1-1; the D gene is possibly TRBD1, with 5 bases matching. Sequencing used peripheral blood. This receptor was obtained from a man between 70 and 80 years old with acute or convalescent COVID-19. The DNA reads TGCGCCAGCAGCTTAAGACAGCTGAACACTGAAGCTTTCTTT. This encodes CASSLRQLNTEAFF. The reference TRBV5-1 and TRBJ1-1 proteins fill in what lies around the CDR3, so the full variable domain reads KAGVTQTPRYLIKTRGQQVTLSCSPISGHRSVSWYQQTPGQGLQFLFEYFSETQRNKGNFPGRFSGRQFSNSRSEMNVSTLELGDSALYLCASSLRQLNTEAFFGQGTRLTVV.